These 2 T cell receptor beta chains share one sample of origin, sequenced in a study of shared clonotypes between healthy human individuals. Sequencing used immunoSEQ multiplex PCR; TCRdb keeps in-frame clones, though not all of them. The sample consists of roughly 530,000 clones, 90% to 97% of them appearing once. Sequencing was done on a sample of naive CD4+ T cells sorted from blood. Indicated subset: CD45RA+ positively selected. The receptors shown here come from a woman in her twenties or thirties in good health.

The rearrangement joins TRBV5-1 to TRBJ2-2; no firm D call. Per the germline V gene, CDR1 is SGHRS and CDR2 is YFSETQ. The germline V and J ends were trimmed by 6 bases and 1 base, with 10 bases remaining between them. The CDR3 covers 14 residues. CDR3 residues: CASNHPKNTGELFF. The DNA for the CDR3 is TGCGCCAGCAACCACCCAAAGAACACCGGGGAGCTGTTTTTT. The full variable domain, its missing parts supplied by reference TRBV5-1 and TRBJ2-2, is KAGVTQTPRYLIKTRGQQVTLSCSPISGHRSVSWYQQTPGQGLQFLFEYFSETQRNKGNFPGRFSGRQFSNSRSEMNVSTLELGDSALYLCASNHPKNTGELFFGEGSRLTVL.

The rearrangement uses TRBV29-1 and TRBJ1-1; D is undetermined. The germline V and J ends were trimmed by 6 bases and 1 base, with 15 bases remaining between them. Germline V gene sequence: CDR1 SQVTM, CDR2 ANQGSEA. The CDR3 extends over 14 amino acids. CDR3 sequence (DNA): TGCAGCGTCGTCCCCGGGTCGACGAACACTGAAGCTTTCTTT. Its protein product is CSVVPGSTNTEAFF.